What follows is one T cell receptor beta chain and its context. CDR3 length: 18 amino acids. The method was immunoSEQ multiplex PCR; TCRdb's version includes in-frame clones alone and lacks a portion of them. The sample lists about 12,000 clones; more than 60% were seen once. This specimen belongs to a study of PD-1 blockade in classical Hodgkin lymphoma. Following autologous stem cell transplantation, relapse occurred in every patient, and exposure to brentuximab vedotin varied. After PBMCs were thawed, their CD8+ T cells were isolated by magnetic negative selection. The source was CD8+ T cells from blood, collected at baseline. The chain joins TRBV21-1 to TRBJ2-2; the DNA was not compared with TRBD2, the D call given in the table. TRBV21-1 is given as a pseudogene. This TCR was sampled from a human donor with classical Hodgkin lymphoma. The CDR3: CASTRLAGAPHNTGELFF. For the CDR3, the DNA is TGTGCCAGCACCCGACTAGCGGGGGCGCCTCATAACACCGGGGAGCTGTTTTTT.